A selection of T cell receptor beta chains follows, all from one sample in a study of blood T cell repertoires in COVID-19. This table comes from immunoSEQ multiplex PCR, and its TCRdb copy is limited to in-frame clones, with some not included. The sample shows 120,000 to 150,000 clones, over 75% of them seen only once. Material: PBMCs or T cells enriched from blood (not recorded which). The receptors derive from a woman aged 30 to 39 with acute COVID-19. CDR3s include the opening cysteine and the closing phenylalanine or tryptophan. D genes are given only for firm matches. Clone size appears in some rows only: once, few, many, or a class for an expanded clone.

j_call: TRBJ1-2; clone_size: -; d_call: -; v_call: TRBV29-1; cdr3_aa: CSVVGRGSNYGYTF; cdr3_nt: TGCAGCGTTGTGGGGAGAGGCTCTAACTATGGCTACACCTTC
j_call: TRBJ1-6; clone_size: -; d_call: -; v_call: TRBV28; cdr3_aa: CASSVGRDNSPLHF; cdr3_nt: TGTGCCAGCAGCGTCGGGCGGGATAATTCACCCCTCCACTTT
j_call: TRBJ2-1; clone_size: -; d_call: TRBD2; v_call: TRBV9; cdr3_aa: CASSEGLFYNEQFF; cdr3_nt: TGTGCCAGCAGCGAGGGACTATTTTACAATGAGCAGTTCTTC
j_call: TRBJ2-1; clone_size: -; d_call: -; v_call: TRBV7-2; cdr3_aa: CASSLRTNSYNEQFF; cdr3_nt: TGTGCCAGCAGCTTAAGGACAAACTCCTACAATGAGCAGTTCTTC
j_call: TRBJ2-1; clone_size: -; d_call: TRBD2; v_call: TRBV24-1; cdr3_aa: CATSREAGGEQFF; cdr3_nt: TGTGCCACCAGTCGGGAGGCCGGGGGTGAGCAGTTCTTC
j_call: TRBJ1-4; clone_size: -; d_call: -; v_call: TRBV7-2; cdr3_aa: CASSSRSEKLFF; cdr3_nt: TGTGCCAGCAGCTCCCGCAGTGAAAAACTGTTTTTT
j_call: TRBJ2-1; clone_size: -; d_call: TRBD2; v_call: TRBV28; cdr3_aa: CASSLTSGREEQFF; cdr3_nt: TGTGCCAGCAGTTTGACTAGCGGGAGGGAGGAGCAGTTCTTC
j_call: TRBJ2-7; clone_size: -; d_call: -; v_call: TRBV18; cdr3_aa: CASSPRSGGNLEQYF; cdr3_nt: TGTGCCAGCTCACCCCGCTCGGGCGGGAATCTCGAGCAGTACTTC
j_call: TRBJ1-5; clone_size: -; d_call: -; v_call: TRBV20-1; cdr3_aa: CSAQGNQPQHF; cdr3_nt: TGCAGTGCCCAGGGGAATCAGCCCCAGCATTTT
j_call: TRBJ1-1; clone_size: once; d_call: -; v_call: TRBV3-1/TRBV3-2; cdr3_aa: CASSYRSVTEAFF; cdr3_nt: TGTGCCAGCAGTTACAGGTCCGTCACTGAAGCTTTCTTT
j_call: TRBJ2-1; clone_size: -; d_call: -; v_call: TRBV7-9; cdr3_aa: CASSFSVNEQFF; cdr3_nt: TGTGCCAGCAGCTTTAGCGTCAATGAGCAGTTCTTC
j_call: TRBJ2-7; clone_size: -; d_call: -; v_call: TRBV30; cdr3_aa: CAWSVSSSYEQYF; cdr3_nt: TGTGCCTGGAGTGTCTCTAGCTCCTACGAGCAGTACTTC
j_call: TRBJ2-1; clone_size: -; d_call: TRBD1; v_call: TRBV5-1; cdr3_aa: CASSWDRGHNEQFF; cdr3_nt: TGCGCCAGCAGCTGGGACAGGGGGCACAATGAGCAGTTCTTC
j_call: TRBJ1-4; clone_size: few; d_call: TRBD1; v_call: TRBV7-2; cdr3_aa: CASSSQGYEKLFF; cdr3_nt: TGTGCCAGCAGCTCACAGGGGTATGAAAAACTGTTTTTT
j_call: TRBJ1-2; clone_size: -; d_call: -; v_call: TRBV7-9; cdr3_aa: CASSLQGIHYGYTF; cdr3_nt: TGTGCCAGCAGCTTACAGGGTATTCACTATGGCTACACCTTC
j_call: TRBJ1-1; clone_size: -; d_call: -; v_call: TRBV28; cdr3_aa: CASNNRVGNTEAFF; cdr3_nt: TGTGCCAGCAACAACAGGGTGGGGAACACTGAAGCTTTCTTT
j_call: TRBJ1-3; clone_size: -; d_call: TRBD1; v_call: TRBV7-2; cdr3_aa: CASSLNTGGSGNTIYF; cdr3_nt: TGTGCCAGCAGCTTAAACACAGGGGGCTCTGGAAACACCATATATTTT
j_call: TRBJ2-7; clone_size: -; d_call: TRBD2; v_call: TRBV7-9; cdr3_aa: CASSLVLGAGGYEQYF; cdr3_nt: TGTGCCAGCAGCTTAGTGTTGGGAGCGGGAGGCTACGAGCAGTACTTC
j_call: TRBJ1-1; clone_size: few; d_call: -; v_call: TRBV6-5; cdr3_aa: CASSYSPGDTEAFF; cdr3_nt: TGTGCCAGCAGTTACTCGCCAGGGGACACTGAAGCTTTCTTT
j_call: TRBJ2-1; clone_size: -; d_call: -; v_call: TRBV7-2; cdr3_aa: CASSLVGGGPVNEQFF; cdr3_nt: TGTGCCAGCAGCTTAGTCGGGGGAGGTCCGGTCAATGAGCAGTTCTTC
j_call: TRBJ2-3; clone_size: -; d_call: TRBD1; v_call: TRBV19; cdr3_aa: CASSTGQGEDTQYF; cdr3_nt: TGTGCCAGTAGTACGGGACAGGGCGAAGATACGCAGTATTTT
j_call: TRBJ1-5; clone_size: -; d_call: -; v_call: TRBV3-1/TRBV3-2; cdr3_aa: CASSPGVGGNQPQHF; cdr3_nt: TGTGCCAGCAGCCCAGGTGTCGGGGGCAATCAGCCCCAGCATTTT